This T cell receptor beta chain comes out of a study of T cells in tuberculosis. About the study: A South African cohort included IGRA-negative adolescents, latently infected IGRA-positive adolescents and adults with active tuberculosis.

Profiled with immunoSEQ multiplex PCR; TCRdb holds only in-frame clones, not every one. The sample lists under 40,000 clones, less than 95% occurring once. Germline CDR1 is SGHAT and CDR2 is FQNNGV. The CDR3 runs 15 residues. The V and J ends lost 0 bases and 0 bases respectively, with 5 bases between them. Sequencing input: PBMCs. The genes are TRBV11-2 and TRBJ1-4, with D hard to call. The clonotype comes from a donor between 10 and 35 years old with latent tuberculosis or without tuberculosis infection. The CDR3 reads CASSLELTTNEKLFF. CDR3 bases: TGTGCCAGCAGCTTAGAACTTACAACTAATGAAAAACTGTTTTTT. Supplemented by reference TRBV11-2 and TRBJ1-4, the full variable domain reads EAGVAQSPRYKIIEKRQSVAFWCNPISGHATLYWYQQILGQGPKLLIQFQNNGVVDDSQLPKDRFSAERLKGVDSTLKIQPAKLEDSAVYLCASSLELTTNEKLFFGSGTQLSVL.